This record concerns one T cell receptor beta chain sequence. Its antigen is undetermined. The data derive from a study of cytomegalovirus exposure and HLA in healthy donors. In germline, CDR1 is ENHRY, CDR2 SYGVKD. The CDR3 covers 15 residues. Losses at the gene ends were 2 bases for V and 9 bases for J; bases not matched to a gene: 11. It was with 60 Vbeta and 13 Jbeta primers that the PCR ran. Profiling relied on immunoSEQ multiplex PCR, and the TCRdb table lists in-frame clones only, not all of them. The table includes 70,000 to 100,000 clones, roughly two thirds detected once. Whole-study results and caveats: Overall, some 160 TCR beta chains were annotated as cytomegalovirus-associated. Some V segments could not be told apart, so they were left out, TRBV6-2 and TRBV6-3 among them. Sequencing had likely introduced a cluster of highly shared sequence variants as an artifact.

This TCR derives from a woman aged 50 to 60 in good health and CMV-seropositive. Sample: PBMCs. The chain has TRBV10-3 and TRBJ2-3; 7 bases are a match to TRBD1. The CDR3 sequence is CAISEGAGQVATQYF. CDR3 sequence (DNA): TGTGCCATCAGTGAGGGTGCAGGACAGGTAGCCACGCAGTATTTT.